This T cell receptor (beta chain) derives from a study of T-cell memory formation after mild COVID-19 (TCRdb year 2021). Background for the entire study: TCR sequence clusters from the two donors were largely donor specific. In a couple of donors, T-cell clones that expanded and contracted after mild COVID-19 were followed by sequencing TCRalpha and TCRbeta repertoires longitudinally. The cohort was made up of two young adult volunteers, one female and one male, who were previously healthy. Study-level results and caveats: Contracting CD4+ clones were located mainly in the CM and EM memory subsets, whereas CD8+ clones were found to be enriched in EMRA. The detection of some responding clones in pre-infection memory suggests that pre-existing cross-reactive memory T cells joined the SARS-CoV-2 response. SARS-CoV-2 specificity of the second-wave clones peaking on day 37 was not confirmed. Only a couple of mild cases were covered by the study, and larger cohorts that include severe cases with pre-infection samples were considered necessary. From day 15 to 85, contracting clones showed balanced CD4/CD8 phenotypes, whereas a second wave of clones that expanded from day 15 to 37 leaned towards CD4+.

Sequencing relied on an Illumina NovaSeq 6000. cDNA libraries for TCRalpha and TCRbeta were prepared by 5'RACE using constant-segment primers, with sample barcodes and unique molecular identifiers added. RNA was extracted from every sample with Trizol reagent. Library amplification was performed in two PCR steps, and a second sample barcode and Illumina TruSeq adapters were introduced in the second step. The libraries were sequenced on an Illumina NovaSeq using 2 x 150 bp paired-end reads. In the authors' own workflow: The reads were demultiplexed and collapsed into UMI-guided consensus sequences using migec v1.2.7. Using mixcr v2.1.11, UMI consensuses were aligned to TRA and TRB V and J templates and then assembled into clonotypes. Clonotypes were classified as expanded or contracted when called significant by both edgeR and NoisET, with noise models trained on biological replicates. For edgeR calls, a false discovery rate-adjusted p below 0.01 and a log2 fold-change threshold of 1 were applied. As an exploratory analysis of dynamics, max-normalized trajectories of the 1000 most abundant clonotypes were examined by PCA with hierarchical clustering. The CD4 or CD8 phenotype of responding clones was assigned using the separately sequenced CD4+ and CD8+ repertoires. TCRdb reprocessing: public reads trimmed at Q25 with fastp, clones called with MiXCR, in-frame beta chains kept. Each CDR3 protein appears once, grouped with its most common genes and DNA. TCRdb, not the authors, supplied the V and J calls. In this sample the table shows roughly 40,000 distinct CDR3 sequences, over 6.5% of which occur a single time. In total, the top ten clones hold about 0.8% of the sample.

Ficoll-Paque density gradient centrifugation was used to isolate PBMCs. A word on this clonotype: Which antigen it targets is not known. No qualities accompany the bases; no much larger clone lies one base away.

Per the germline V gene (reference sequence), GTSNPN is the CDR1 and SVGIG is the CDR2. From cysteine to phenylalanine, the CDR3 is 12 amino acids long. Of the read, only the CDR3 DNA is kept; its 36 bases are in frame from base 1. This TCR was recovered from an adult who had mild COVID-19 (a few samples of this study predate the infection). The sample titles of this study are shuffled in the database, so cell type and time point are left out. Sequencing was performed on PBMCs or a T cell subset sorted from them (not recorded which). The V and J genes are TRBV30 and TRBJ2-3, and 7 bases in between align with TRBD2. The CDR3 sequence is CSSGFWADTQYF. The nucleotides read TGTAGTAGCGGGTTCTGGGCAGATACGCAGTATTTT.